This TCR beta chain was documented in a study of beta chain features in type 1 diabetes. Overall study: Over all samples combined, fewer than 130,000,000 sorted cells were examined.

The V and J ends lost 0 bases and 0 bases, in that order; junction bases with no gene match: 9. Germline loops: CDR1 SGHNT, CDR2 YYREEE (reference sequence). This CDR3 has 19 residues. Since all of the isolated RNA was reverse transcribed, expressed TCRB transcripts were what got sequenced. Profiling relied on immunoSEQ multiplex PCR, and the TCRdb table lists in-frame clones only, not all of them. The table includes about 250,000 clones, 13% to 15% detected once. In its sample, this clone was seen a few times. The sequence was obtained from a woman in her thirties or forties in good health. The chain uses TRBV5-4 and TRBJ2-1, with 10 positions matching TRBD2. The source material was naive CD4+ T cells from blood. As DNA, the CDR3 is TGTGCCAGCAGCTTGGGCGGGCTAGCGGGGGCCCCCTCCTACAATGAGCAGTTCTTC. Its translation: CASSLGGLAGAPSYNEQFF.